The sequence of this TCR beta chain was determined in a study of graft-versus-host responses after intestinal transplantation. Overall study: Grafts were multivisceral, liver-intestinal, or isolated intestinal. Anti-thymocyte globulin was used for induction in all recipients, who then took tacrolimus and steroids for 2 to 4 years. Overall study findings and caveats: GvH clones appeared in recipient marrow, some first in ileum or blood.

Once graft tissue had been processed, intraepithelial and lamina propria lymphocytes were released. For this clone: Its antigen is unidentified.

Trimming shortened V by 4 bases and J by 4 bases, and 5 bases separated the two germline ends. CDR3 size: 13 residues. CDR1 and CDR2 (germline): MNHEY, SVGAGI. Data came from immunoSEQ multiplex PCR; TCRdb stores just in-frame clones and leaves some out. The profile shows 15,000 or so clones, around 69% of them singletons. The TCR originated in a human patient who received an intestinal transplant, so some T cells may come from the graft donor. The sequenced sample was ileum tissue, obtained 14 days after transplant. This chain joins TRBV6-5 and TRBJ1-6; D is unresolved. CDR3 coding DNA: TGTGCCAGCAGTTGGACTTATAATTCACCCCTCCACTTT. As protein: CASSWTYNSPLHF.